The clone carrying this T cell receptor beta chain was seen ten or more times. Its specificity is not known. TCRdb processed the 5' RACE reads anew with MiXCR; each CDR3 protein has one entry. The sample carries hundreds of thousands of distinct CDR3 sequences, less than 9% recorded once. This CDR3 comprises 12 residues. V dropped 1 base and J dropped 5 bases, with 2 bases sitting between them. Per the germline V gene, CDR1 is LGHNA and CDR2 is YNFKEQ. The sample originates from a study of identical twins. Study-wide results and caveats: Conclusions rested on cross-sectional statistics rather than following the same donors.

These data were also filed under a second study, of yellow fever vaccine responses in identical twins.

The V call is TRBV4-2, the J call TRBJ2-2; D uncertain. This TCR was recovered from a woman between 18 and 30 years old in good health. Sequenced input: PBMCs. The CDR3 region has the DNA TGTGCCAGCAGCCAAGCAACCGGGGAGCTGTTTTTT. It is translated as CASSQATGELFF.